This T cell receptor beta chain was obtained from a study of shared clonotypes between healthy human individuals. Study observations and caveats: The diversity represented, both genetic and in exposure history, was limited by few donors.

The method was immunoSEQ multiplex PCR; TCRdb's version includes in-frame clones alone and lacks a portion of them. The sample includes roughly 2,000,000 clones, 90% to 95% of them seen just once. Concerning this clone itself: The antigen is undetermined.

CD8 cells classed as naive were CD45RO-negative and positively selected for CCR7, excluding terminally differentiated effector memory CD45RA+ cells. The receptor's source is a man aged 18 to 29 in good health. Some clones in this sample may be carry-over from other donors' samples. The sequenced sample was naive CD8+ T cells from PBMCs.

As DNA, the CDR3 is TGTGCCAGCAGTTCAACGACAGATCCCAACTATGGCTACACCTTC. Its translation: CASSSTTDPNYGYTF. The rearrangement uses TRBV27 and TRBJ1-2, with D maybe TRBD1 (5 bases). This CDR3 is 15 amino acids long. The germline V gene has CDR1 MNHEY and CDR2 SMNVEV (reference sequence). Trimming removed 4 bases from V and 2 bases from J, with 14 bases in between.